This T cell receptor (beta chain) was documented in a study of patients and donors after allogeneic stem cell transplantation (dated by TCRdb to 2020 to 2021). Per the germline V gene (reference sequence), DFQATT is the CDR1 and SNEGSKA is the CDR2. The V and J ends are trimmed by 2 bases and 7 bases, leaving 14 bases between them. Counted from cysteine to phenylalanine, this CDR3 has 13 amino acids. Left in the record is the CDR3 DNA by itself, 39 bases read in frame from the first base. Regarding this clonotype: Its target antigen remains unknown. No base-level quality is on record; no much larger clone is a single base apart.

Library construction relied on RT-PCR. The sequencer listed for this sample is NextSeq 550. The public reads were reanalyzed by TCRdb: fastp trimming at Q25, MiXCR alignment, in-frame beta chains only. Rows are combined by CDR3 protein, so each entry shows the most common genes and DNA. The sample contains about a million distinct CDR3 sequences, more than 15% of them found a single time. The ten largest clonotypes hold roughly 6% of the sample. Recombination connected TRBV20-1 to TRBJ2-5; the D gene assignment is ambiguous. The source is a human donor who was either an allogeneic HSCT recipient or a stem cell or donor lymphocyte infusion donor (not recorded which). It is not recorded whose cells these are; they may come from a transplant donor. Sample: blood, either unsorted or a sorted T cell fraction (not recorded which). The nucleotide sequence reads TGCAGTGCTAGATTAGGTAGCTGGGGGACCCAGTACTTC. It specifies CSARLGSWGTQYF.